This T cell receptor (beta chain) was documented in a study of shared clonotypes between healthy human individuals. Study-level results: Clonotype sharing among donors was expected to depend on sequencing depth. Relative to clonotypes present in all four donors, those not shared had lower generation probabilities. Collection of samples was limited to blood; tissue repertoires likely differ.

Genomic DNA per cell subset filled all wells of several immunoSEQ plates. TCRdb's table, derived via immunoSEQ multiplex PCR, lists solely in-frame clones and lacks some. The data hold about a million clones, with approximately 80% observed a single time. Deletions cut 4 bases from V and 10 bases from J, with 19 bases between. CDR3 size: 13 residues. The germline gives CDR1 SQVTM, CDR2 ANQGSEA. This clone appeared a few times. Its cognate antigen is unknown. This sequence joins TRBV29-1 and TRBJ1-1; a possible D gene is TRBD1 (5 bases). What was sequenced was memory CD4+ T cells from PBMCs. Subset denoted: CD45RA-negative fraction. The clonotype originates from a young man in good health. Some clones in this sample may be carry-over from other donors' samples. CDR3 DNA sequence: TGCAGCGTTGCGTTTTCAGGGAATGGGAGAGCTTTCTTT. Translating it yields CSVAFSGNGRAFF.